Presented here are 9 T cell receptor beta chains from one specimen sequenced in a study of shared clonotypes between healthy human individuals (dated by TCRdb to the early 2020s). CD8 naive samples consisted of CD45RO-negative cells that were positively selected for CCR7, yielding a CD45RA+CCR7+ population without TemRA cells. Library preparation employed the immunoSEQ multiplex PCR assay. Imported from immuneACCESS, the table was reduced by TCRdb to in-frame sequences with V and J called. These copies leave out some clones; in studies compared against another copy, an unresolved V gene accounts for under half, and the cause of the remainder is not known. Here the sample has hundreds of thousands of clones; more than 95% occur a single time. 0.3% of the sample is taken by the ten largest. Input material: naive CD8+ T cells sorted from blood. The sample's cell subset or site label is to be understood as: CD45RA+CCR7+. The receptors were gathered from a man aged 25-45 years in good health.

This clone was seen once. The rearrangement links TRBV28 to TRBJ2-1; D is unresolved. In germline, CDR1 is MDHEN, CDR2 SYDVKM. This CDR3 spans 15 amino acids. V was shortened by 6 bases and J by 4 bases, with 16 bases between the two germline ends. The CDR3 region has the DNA TGTGCCAGCAGACGGCAGGAGTACCCATACAATGAGCAGTTCTTC. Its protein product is CASRRQEYPYNEQFF. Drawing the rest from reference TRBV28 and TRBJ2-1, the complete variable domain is DVKVTQSSRYLVKRTGEKVFLECVQDMDHENMFWYRQDPGLGLRLIYFSYDVKMKEKGDIPEGYSVSREKKERFSLILESASTNQTSMYLCASRRQEYPYNEQFFGPGTRLTVL.

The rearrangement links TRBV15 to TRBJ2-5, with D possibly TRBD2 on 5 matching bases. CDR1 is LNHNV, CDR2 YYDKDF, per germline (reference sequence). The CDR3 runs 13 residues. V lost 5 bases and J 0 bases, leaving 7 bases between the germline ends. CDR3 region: CATSPGNQETQYF. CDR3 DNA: TGTGCCACCAGCCCGGGAAACCAAGAGACCCAGTACTTC.

CDR3 sequence reads: CASSPEPDTYEQYF. CDR3 coding DNA: TGCGCCAGCAGCCCTGAACCTGACACCTACGAGCAGTACTTC. This chain uses TRBV4-1 with TRBJ2-7; D remains unclear. Germline V lookup: CDR1 MGHRA, CDR2 YSYEKL. The germline V and J ends were trimmed by 4 bases and 2 bases, with 12 bases remaining between them. The CDR3 loop spans 14 amino acids.

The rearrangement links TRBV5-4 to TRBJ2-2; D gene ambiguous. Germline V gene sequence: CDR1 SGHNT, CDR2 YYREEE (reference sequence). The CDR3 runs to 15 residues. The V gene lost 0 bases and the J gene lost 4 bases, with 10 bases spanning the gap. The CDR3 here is CASSLVDSRTGELFF. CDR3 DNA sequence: TGTGCCAGCAGCTTGGTGGATTCTCGCACCGGGGAGCTGTTTTTT.

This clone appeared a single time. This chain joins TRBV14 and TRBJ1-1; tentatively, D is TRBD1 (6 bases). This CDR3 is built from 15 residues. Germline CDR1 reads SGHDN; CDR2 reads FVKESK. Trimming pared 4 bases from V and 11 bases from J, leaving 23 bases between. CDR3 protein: CASSPFIGGGQTAFF. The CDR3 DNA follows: TGTGCCAGCAGCCCATTCATTGGAGGGGGGCAAACCGCTTTCTTT.

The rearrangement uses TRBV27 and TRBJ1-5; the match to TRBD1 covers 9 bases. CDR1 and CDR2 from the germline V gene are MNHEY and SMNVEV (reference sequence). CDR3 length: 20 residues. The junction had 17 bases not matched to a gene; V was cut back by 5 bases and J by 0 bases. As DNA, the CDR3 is TGTGCCAGCAGTATACTATATCCGGGACAGGGACGATATAGCAATCAGCCCCAGCATTTT. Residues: CASSILYPGQGRYSNQPQHF.

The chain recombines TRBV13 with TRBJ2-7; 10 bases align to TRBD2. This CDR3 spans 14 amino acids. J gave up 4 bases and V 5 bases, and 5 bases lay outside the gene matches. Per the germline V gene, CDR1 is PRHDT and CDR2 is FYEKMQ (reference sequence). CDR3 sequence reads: CASSRTSGNYEQYF. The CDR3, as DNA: TGTGCCAGCAGCCGGACTAGCGGTAATTACGAGCAGTACTTC.

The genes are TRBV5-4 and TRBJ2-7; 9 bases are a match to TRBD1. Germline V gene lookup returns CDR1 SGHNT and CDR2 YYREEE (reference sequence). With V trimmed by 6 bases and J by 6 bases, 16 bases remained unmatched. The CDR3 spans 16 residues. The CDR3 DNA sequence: TGTGCCAGCACCGATGGACCGGGACAGGGCTCTCTCGAGCAGTACTTC. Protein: CASTDGPGQGSLEQYF.

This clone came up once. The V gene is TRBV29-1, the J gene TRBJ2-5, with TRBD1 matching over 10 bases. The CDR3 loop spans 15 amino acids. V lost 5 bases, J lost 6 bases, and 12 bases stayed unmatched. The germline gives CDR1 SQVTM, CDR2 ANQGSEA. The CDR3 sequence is CSVPPNDRGPKTQYF. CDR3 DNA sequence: TGCAGCGTTCCACCTAACGACAGGGGGCCCAAGACCCAGTACTTC.